The sequence of this T cell receptor beta chain was determined in a study of cytomegalovirus exposure and HLA in healthy donors. General study results and limits: Researchers reported that a few CMV-associated chains were confirmed in vitro as CMV antigen-specific.

Profiling relied on immunoSEQ multiplex PCR, and the TCRdb table lists in-frame clones only, not all of them. The repertoire holds under 85,000 clones, with 94% as singletons. As concerns this clone: The target antigen is unknown.

The CDR3 runs 13 residues. V lost 6 bases to trimming and J lost 4 bases, with 13 bases between them. Germline V lookup: CDR1 MDHEN, CDR2 SYDVKM. Sequencing was carried out using PBMCs. This sequence was found in a woman aged 18-35 years in good health and CMV-seropositive. V usage is TRBV28 and J usage is TRBJ2-7, with D possibly matching TRBD1 (6 bases). CDR3 sequence (DNA): TGTGCCAGCAGACTAGGGACAATTTACGAGCAGTACTTC. Encoded protein: CASRLGTIYEQYF. The full variable domain, its missing parts supplied by reference TRBV28 and TRBJ2-7, is DVKVTQSSRYLVKRTGEKVFLECVQDMDHENMFWYRQDPGLGLRLIYFSYDVKMKEKGDIPEGYSVSREKKERFSLILESASTNQTSMYLCASRLGTIYEQYFGPGTRLTVT.